The clone carrying this T cell receptor (beta chain) was recorded many times. RNA transcripts were the source from which TCR beta CDR3 regions were amplified. In the first round, RT-PCR was carried out with HTBI primers, and a multiplex PCR formed the second round. TCRdb re-called the multiplex PCR reads through MiXCR, storing one row per CDR3 protein. The sample has hundreds of thousands of distinct CDR3 sequences, roughly 20% seen once; the top ten hold more than 5.5%. The data originate from a study of Graves' ophthalmopathy and Graves' hyperthyroidism. Trimming removed 6 bases from V and 3 bases from J, with 9 bases in between. This CDR3 comprises 12 residues. CDR1 is SNHLY and CDR2 is FYNNEI in the germline V gene.

V usage is TRBV2 and J usage is TRBJ2-7; no reliable D call. The receptor comes from a young woman with stable Graves' hyperthyroidism. Some clones in this sample may be carry-over from other donors' samples. Sequencing used peripheral blood. DNA of the CDR3: TGTGCCAGCAGGGACCCAAGCTACGAGCAGTACTTC. As protein: CASRDPSYEQYF.